This T cell receptor (beta chain) was sequenced in a study of blood T cell repertoires in COVID-19. As processed by the authors: Quantification of nucleated cells was approximated via reference gene primer amplification. Assay used: immunoSEQ multiplex PCR; TCRdb lists only in-frame clones, some missing. V and J calls plus clone size are reproduced from that table; the DNA served to infer D and trimming. This sample has a few hundred thousand clones; around four fifths occur once, and the top ten carry about 2%. V lost 2 bases to trimming and J lost 1 base, with 11 bases between them. Germline CDR1 SGHAT, CDR2 FQNNGV. The CDR3 runs 15 residues.

Sequenced: peripheral blood. This receptor was identified in a young man who had recovered from COVID-19. The chain links TRBV11-2 to TRBJ2-5, with D perhaps matching TRBD1 (6 bases). The CDR3 DNA reads TGTGCCAGCAGCTTAAGGGACAAAGTCCAAGAGACCCAGTACTTC. Amino acid sequence: CASSLRDKVQETQYF. Drawing the rest from reference TRBV11-2 and TRBJ2-5, the complete variable domain is EAGVAQSPRYKIIEKRQSVAFWCNPISGHATLYWYQQILGQGPKLLIQFQNNGVVDDSQLPKDRFSAERLKGVDSTLKIQPAKLEDSAVYLCASSLRDKVQETQYFGPGTRLLVL.